This T cell receptor beta chain was recovered during a study of Graves' ophthalmopathy and Graves' hyperthyroidism. Study-level information: Peripheral blood samples were taken at initial diagnosis, before any treatment. Study results and limitations: Blood repertoires reportedly contained most expanded thyroid clonotypes above 0.001 frequency.

The authors amplified TCR beta CDR3 regions from RNA transcripts. An opening RT-PCR round employed HTBI primers and preceded a second-round multiplex PCR. Using its own MiXCR run on the multiplex PCR reads, TCRdb lists one record per CDR3 protein. The data show hundreds of thousands of distinct CDR3 sequences, with 35% to 45% seen just once and over 2.5% held by the top ten. Certain patients were not enrolled. These were patients with other autoimmune diseases, uncontrolled infections, pregnancy or lactation. Clinicians diagnosed using symptoms, serum thyroxine, TRAb, thyroid ultrasound and orbital computed tomography. To note about this clonotype: Its target is unknown. The junction differs from germline at one of its ends, possibly a read error.

The sample consisted of peripheral blood. This TCR was sampled from an adult man with Graves' ophthalmopathy.

DNA for the CDR3: TGCAGTGCTAGGGGGGAAGGGGATCAGCCCCGGCATTTT. Translated: CSARGEGDQPRHF. The chain has TRBV20-1 and TRBJ1-5, with D maybe TRBD1 (5 bases). The germline gives CDR1 DFQATT, CDR2 SNEGSKA (reference sequence). The CDR3 spans 13 residues.